The 10 T cell receptor beta chains presented below share a single source sample, sequenced in a study of cytomegalovirus exposure and HLA in healthy donors (dated by TCRdb to the late 2010s). The protocol used for the library was the immunoSEQ multiplex PCR assay. TCRdb limited this immuneACCESS table to in-frame rearrangements with V and J called. A share of clones is missing; checked studies link under half to unresolved V genes, and the rest is unexplained. This sample gives around 150,000 clones in total; 84% of them show up just once. The ten largest clones represent roughly 10% of the sample. Source material: PBMCs. Receptor source: a man aged 25 to 45 in good health and CMV-seropositive.

The chain is built from TRBV4-1 and TRBJ2-5; no reliable D call. The germline gives CDR1 MGHRA, CDR2 YSYEKL. V lost 0 bases and J lost 4, with 9 bases in between. This CDR3 contains 14 residues. As DNA, the CDR3 is TGCGCCAGCAGCCAAGAGTCCCAGGTAGAGACCCAGTACTTC. This gives the protein CASSQESQVETQYF.

The chain couples TRBV5-1 to TRBJ1-5, with D maybe TRBD1 (5 bases). CDR3 length: 13 amino acids. The V end lost 4 bases, the J end lost 5 bases, and 10 bases lay between the germline ends. Looked up from germline, CDR1 is SGHRS and CDR2 is YFSETQ. The CDR3 here is CASSRGEDQPQHF. The CDR3 nucleotides read TGCGCCAGCAGCCGGGGGGAGGATCAGCCCCAGCATTTT.

The chain combines TRBV5-8 with TRBJ1-5; D not resolved. Trimming took 2 bases from V and 5 from J, leaving 8 bases between them. In germline, CDR1 is SGHTS, CDR2 YDEGEE. This CDR3 comprises 13 residues. CDR3 nucleotides: TGTGCCAGCAGCTTTCGTCCCCATCAGCCCCAGCATTTT. Translation gives CASSFRPHQPQHF.

V gene TRBV4-3 combines with J gene TRBJ1-4; no reliable D call. The CDR3 length is 12 residues. Looked up from germline, CDR1 is LGHNA and CDR2 is YSLEER. V lost 2 bases, J lost 6 bases, and 4 bases lay in between. CDR3 amino acids: CASSQPDEKLFF. The CDR3 nucleotides are TGCGCCAGCAGCCAACCAGATGAAAAACTGTTTTTT.

The J gene is TRBJ2-1, the V gene TRBV5-1, with unresolved D. Germline V gene sequence: CDR1 SGHRS, CDR2 YFSETQ. Trimming took off 4 bases at V and 6 bases at J, with 8 bases between the two ends. The CDR3 is made up of 12 amino acids. CDR3 DNA sequence: TGCGCCAGCAGCGGGCCCGGCAATGAGCAGTTCTTC. Translation: CASSGPGNEQFF.

The V gene is TRBV28, the J gene TRBJ1-5; tentative D call: TRBD1 (5 bases). CDR1 and CDR2 (germline): MDHEN, SYDVKM. V was pared by 10 bases and J by 0 bases, with 13 bases between. This CDR3 comprises 14 residues. CDR3: CATRAALSNQPQHF. DNA for the CDR3: TGTGCCACCAGGGCGGCACTTAGCAATCAGCCCCAGCATTTT.

The chain employs TRBV13 and TRBJ2-7, with D possibly being TRBD2 (5 bases). The germline CDR1 and CDR2 sequences are PRHDT and FYEKMQ (reference sequence). Trimming stripped 4 bases from V and 9 bases from J, with 13 bases between. The CDR3 runs 12 residues. CDR3 loop: CASSSGPAGQYF. DNA of the CDR3: TGTGCCAGCAGCTCCGGCCCTGCGGGGCAGTACTTC.

This clone occurred once. The chain is built from TRBV18 and TRBJ2-1, with 9 bases identical to TRBD2. The CDR3 runs 13 residues. V lost 3 bases to trimming and J lost 9 bases; unmatched junction nucleotides: 3. The germline V gene encodes CDR1 KGHSH and CDR2 LQKENI. As DNA, the CDR3 is TGTGCCAGCTCACCCGGACTAGCGTCTGAGCAGTTCTTC. It yields the protein CASSPGLASEQFF.

Notes on this clone: An end of the junction differs from the germline gene, which may be a read error. CDR3 DNA sequence: TGCGCCAGCAGCTTGGGGGCTAGCGGGAGTGGGGAGGTCTTC. Its protein is CASSLGASGSGEVF. J is TRBJ2-1 and V is TRBV5-1; 10 positions match TRBD2. The CDR3 is 14 amino acids. The germline CDR1 and CDR2 sequences are SGHRS and YFSETQ.

The chain combines TRBV2 with TRBJ2-7, with D unresolved. Trimming left V 3 bases short and J 0 bases short, with 9 bases between. CDR1 and CDR2 from the germline V gene are SNHLY and FYNNEI. The CDR3 has 14 amino acids. CDR3 in amino acids: CASSDAWSSYEQYF. The CDR3 DNA reads TGTGCCAGCAGTGACGCTTGGAGCTCCTACGAGCAGTACTTC.